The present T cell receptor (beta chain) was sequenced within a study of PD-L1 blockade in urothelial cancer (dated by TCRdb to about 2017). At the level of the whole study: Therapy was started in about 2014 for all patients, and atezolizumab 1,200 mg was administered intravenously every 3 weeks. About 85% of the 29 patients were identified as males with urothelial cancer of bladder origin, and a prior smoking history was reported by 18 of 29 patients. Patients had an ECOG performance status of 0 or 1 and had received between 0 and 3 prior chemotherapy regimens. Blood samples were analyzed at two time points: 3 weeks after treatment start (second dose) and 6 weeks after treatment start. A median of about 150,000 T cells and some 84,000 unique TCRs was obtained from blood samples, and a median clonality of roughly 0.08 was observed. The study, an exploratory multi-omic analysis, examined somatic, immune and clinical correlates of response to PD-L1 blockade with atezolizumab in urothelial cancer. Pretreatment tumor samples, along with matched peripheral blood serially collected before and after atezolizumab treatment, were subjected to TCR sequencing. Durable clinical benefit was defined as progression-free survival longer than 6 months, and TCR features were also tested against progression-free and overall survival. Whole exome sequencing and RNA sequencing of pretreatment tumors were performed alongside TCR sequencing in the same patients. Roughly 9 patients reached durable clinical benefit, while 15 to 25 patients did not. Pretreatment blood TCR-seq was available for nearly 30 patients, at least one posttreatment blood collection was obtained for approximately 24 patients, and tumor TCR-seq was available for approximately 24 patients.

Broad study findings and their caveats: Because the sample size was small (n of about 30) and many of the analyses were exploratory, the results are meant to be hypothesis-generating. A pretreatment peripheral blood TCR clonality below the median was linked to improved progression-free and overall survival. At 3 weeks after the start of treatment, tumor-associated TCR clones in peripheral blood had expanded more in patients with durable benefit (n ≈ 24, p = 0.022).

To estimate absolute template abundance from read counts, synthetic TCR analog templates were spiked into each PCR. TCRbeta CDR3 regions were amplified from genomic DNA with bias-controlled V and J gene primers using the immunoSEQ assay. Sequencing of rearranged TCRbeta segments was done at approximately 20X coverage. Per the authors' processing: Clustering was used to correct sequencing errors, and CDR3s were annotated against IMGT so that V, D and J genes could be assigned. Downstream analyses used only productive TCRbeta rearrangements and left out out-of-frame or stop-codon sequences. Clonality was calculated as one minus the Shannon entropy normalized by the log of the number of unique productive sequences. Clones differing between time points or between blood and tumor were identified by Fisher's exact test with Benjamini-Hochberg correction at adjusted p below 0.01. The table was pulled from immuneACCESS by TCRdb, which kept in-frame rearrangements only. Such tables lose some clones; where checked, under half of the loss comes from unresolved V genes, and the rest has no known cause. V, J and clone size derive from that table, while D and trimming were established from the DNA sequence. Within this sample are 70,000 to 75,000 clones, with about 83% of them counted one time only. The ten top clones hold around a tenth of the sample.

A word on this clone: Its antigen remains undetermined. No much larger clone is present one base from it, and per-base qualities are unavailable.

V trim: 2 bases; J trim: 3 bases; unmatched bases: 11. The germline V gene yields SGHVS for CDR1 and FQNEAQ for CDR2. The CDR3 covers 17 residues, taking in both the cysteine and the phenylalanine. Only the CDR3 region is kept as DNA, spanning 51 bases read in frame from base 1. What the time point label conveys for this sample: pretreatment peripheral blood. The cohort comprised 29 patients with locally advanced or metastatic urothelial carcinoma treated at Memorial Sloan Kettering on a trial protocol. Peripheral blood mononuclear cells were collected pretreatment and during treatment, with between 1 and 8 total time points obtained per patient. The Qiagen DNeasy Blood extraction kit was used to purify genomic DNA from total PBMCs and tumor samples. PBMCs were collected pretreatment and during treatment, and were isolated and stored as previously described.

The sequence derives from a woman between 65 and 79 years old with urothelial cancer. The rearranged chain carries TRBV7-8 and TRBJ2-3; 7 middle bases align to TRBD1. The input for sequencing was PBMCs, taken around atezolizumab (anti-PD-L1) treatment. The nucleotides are TGTGCCAGCAGCTTATGGGAAGGGGGCGCAGTAACAGATACGCAGTATTTT. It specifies CASSLWEGGAVTDTQYF.